The next 21 T cell receptor beta chains were all read from a single sample in a study of T cell responses to AZD1222 COVID-19 vaccine. The assay was immunoSEQ multiplex PCR, and TCRdb's table has in-frame clones only and misses some. The data show 75,000 to 95,000 clones, roughly 85% seen once. The sequences come from peripheral blood, collected 28 days after the second AZD1222 dose. The receptors were sampled from an adult who received the AZD1222 COVID-19 vaccine.

The gene calls are TRBV6-2 or TRBV6-3 and TRBJ1-5; 7 positions match TRBD1. Per germline, CDR1 MNHEY and CDR2 SVGEGT. The CDR3 is 15 residues long. The V gene end was trimmed by 1 base and the J gene end by 7 bases; junction bases not matched to a gene: 7. CDR3 sequence reads: CASSYFRQGGQPQHF. The CDR3 nucleotides read TGTGCCAGCAGTTACTTCCGACAGGGCGGACAGCCCCAGCATTTT.

The chain carries TRBV7-2 and TRBJ1-1, with a weak D call TRBD1 (5 bases). The CDR3 extends over 14 amino acids. V was trimmed by 7 bases and J by 0 bases, leaving 12 bases between them. Germline CDR1 and CDR2: SGHTA and FQGNSA. The CDR3 DNA follows: TGTGCCAGCATTAGGGGCTTTTTGAACACTGAAGCTTTCTTT. Translated, it gives CASIRGFLNTEAFF.

CDR3 region: CASSPAASLSEQYF. The CDR3 DNA is TGTGCCAGCAGCCCCGCCGCGAGTCTTAGCGAGCAGTACTTC. The gene calls are TRBV7-2 and TRBJ2-7; D remains unclear. In germline, CDR1 is SGHTA, CDR2 FQGNSA. The length of the CDR3 is 14 residues. The germline V and J ends were trimmed by 5 bases and 6 bases, with 17 bases remaining between them.

Here the CDR3 DNA reads TGTGCCAGCAGCCCGAGTCGCTTACAGGGGGGACACACCGGGGAGCTGTTTTTT. Amino acids: CASSPSRLQGGHTGELFF. V and J are TRBV28 and TRBJ2-2, with 8 bases matching TRBD1. V shed 6 bases and J 3 bases; nucleotides not matched to a gene: 15. Germline CDR1 reads MDHEN; CDR2 reads SYDVKM. The length of the CDR3 is 18 residues. Complete variable domain (other parts from reference TRBV28 and TRBJ2-2): DVKVTQSSRYLVKRTGEKVFLECVQDMDHENMFWYRQDPGLGLRLIYFSYDVKMKEKGDIPEGYSVSREKKERFSLILESASTNQTSMYLCASSPSRLQGGHTGELFFGEGSRLTVL.

Concerning this clone: The same CDR3 also results from other DNA sequences found in this sample. The V call is TRBV30, the J call TRBJ1-1; no clear D gene. This CDR3 is 14 amino acids long. V was cut by 0 bases and J by 0 bases, with 8 bases left in between. Germline values: CDR1 GTSNPN, CDR2 SVGIG (reference sequence). This CDR3 is CAWSVSGVNTEAFF. CDR3 DNA sequence: TGTGCCTGGAGTGTATCAGGAGTGAACACTGAAGCTTTCTTT.

The J gene is TRBJ2-3, the V gene TRBV7-3; 8 bases match TRBD2. Germline values: CDR1 SGHTA, CDR2 FQGTGA. The CDR3 is made up of 16 amino acids. Losses at the gene ends were 0 bases for V and 4 bases for J; bases not matched to a gene: 6. The CDR3 sequence: CASSLTSGGVSDTQYF. CDR3 DNA sequence: TGTGCCAGCAGCTTAACATCGGGAGGGGTTTCAGATACGCAGTATTTT. The full variable domain, completed using reference TRBV7-3 and TRBJ2-3, is GAGVSQTPSNKVTEKGKYVELRCDPISGHTALYWYRQSLGQGPEFLIYFQGTGAADDSGLPNDRFFAVRPEGSVSTLKIQRTERGDSAVYLCASSLTSGGVSDTQYFGPGTRLTVL.

The V and J genes are TRBV6-5 and TRBJ1-1, with D possibly TRBD1 on 6 matching bases. V lost 4 bases and J lost 1, with 10 bases in between. Germline V gives CDR1 MNHEY, CDR2 SVGAGI. The CDR3 extends over 14 amino acids. CDR3 loop: CASSWGRGNTEAFF. The CDR3 DNA reads as TGTGCCAGCAGTTGGGGCAGGGGGAACACTGAAGCTTTCTTT.

The chain uses TRBV5-6 and TRBJ2-2, with D possibly matching TRBD1 (6 bases). CDR1 and CDR2 from the germline V gene are SGHDT and YYEEEE. CDR3 length equals 15 residues. V was clipped by 3 bases and J by 3 bases, with 12 bases between them. CDR3 loop: CASSYGQTHTGELFF. CDR3 nucleotide sequence: TGTGCCAGCAGCTATGGACAGACCCACACCGGGGAGCTGTTTTTT. Based on the CDR3 plus reference TRBV5-6 and TRBJ2-2, the full variable domain is DAGVTQSPTHLIKTRGQQVTLRCSPKSGHDTVSWYQQALGQGPQFIFQYYEEEERQRGNFPDRFSGHQFPNYSSELNVNALLLGDSALYLCASSYGQTHTGELFFGEGSRLTVL.

This clone has a single count. The chain joins TRBV5-8 to TRBJ1-3, with a possible D match to TRBD1 (5 bases). CDR3 size: 13 residues. CDR1 is SGHTS and CDR2 is YDEGEE in the germline V gene. Trimming cost V 5 bases and J 5 bases, with 11 bases left between them. CDR3: CASSQGRRNTIYF. DNA of the CDR3: TGTGCCAGCAGTCAGGGACGGCGAAACACCATATATTTT.

The chain carries TRBV7-8 and TRBJ2-7; D not resolved. This CDR3 contains 11 residues. From germline, CDR1 is SGHVS and CDR2 FQNEAQ. The V and J ends lost 5 bases and 4 bases respectively, with 6 bases between them. CDR3 protein: CASSPDYEQYF. The CDR3 DNA follows: TGTGCCAGCAGCCCTGATTACGAGCAGTACTTC.

The chain employs TRBV6-2 or TRBV6-3 and TRBJ2-7; 7 positions match TRBD2. Per the germline V gene, CDR1 is MNHEY and CDR2 is SVGEGT. The junction had 7 bases not matched to a gene; V was cut back by 5 bases and J by 3 bases. The length of the CDR3 is 14 residues. CDR3 sequence reads: CASSTGLPSYEQYF. In DNA form, the CDR3 reads TGTGCCAGCAGTACGGGACTACCAAGCTACGAGCAGTACTTC.

The chain has TRBV2 and TRBJ2-7, with D perhaps TRBD2 (6 bases). Germline V lookup: CDR1 SNHLY, CDR2 FYNNEI. Trimming cost V 8 bases and J 2 bases, with 10 bases left between them. The CDR3 has 12 residues. CDR3 nucleotides: TGTGCCAGCGTAGGACTAACCTACGAGCAGTACTTC. Translation: CASVGLTYEQYF.

The chain carries TRBV29-1 and TRBJ2-7; TRBD2 might be the D (6 bases). The CDR3 is 12 residues long. The V gene's germline CDR1 is SQVTM and CDR2 ANQGSEA. Trimming removed 6 bases at V and 2 bases at J, with 11 bases between. For the CDR3, the DNA is TGCAGCGTGACTAGGGGAACCTACGAGCAGTACTTC. Its protein product is CSVTRGTYEQYF.

The V gene is TRBV10-3, the J gene TRBJ1-2; D not certain. V gave up 7 bases and J gave up 2 bases, with 11 bases separating them. Germline V gene lookup returns CDR1 ENHRY and CDR2 SYGVKD. The CDR3 length is 13 residues. CDR3 sequence (DNA): TGTGCCATCACCCAGGATCTAAACTATGGCTACACCTTC. Translation gives CAITQDLNYGYTF.

The chain has TRBV21-1 and TRBJ2-7; TRBD1 is the table's D call and was not checked against the DNA. TRBV21-1 is flagged as a pseudogene. CDR3 length: 17 residues. DNA of the CDR3: TGTGCCAGCAGCAAAAGGGGTACCGGGACAGGTAGGTACGAGCAGTACTTC. Its protein is CASSKRGTGTGRYEQYF.

The rearrangement joins TRBV14 to TRBJ2-7; the match to TRBD2 covers 12 bases. Germline loops: CDR1 SGHDN, CDR2 FVKESK. After removal of 2 bases from V and 6 bases from J, the junction contained 5 bases not matched to a gene. This CDR3 comprises 15 residues. DNA of the CDR3: TGTGCCAGCAGCCAAAAACTAGCGGGAGGCCTCGAGCAGTACTTC. As protein: CASSQKLAGGLEQYF. Using reference TRBV14 and TRBJ2-7 for the parts outside the CDR3, the full variable domain is EAGVTQFPSHSVIEKGQTVTLRCDPISGHDNLYWYRRVMGKEIKFLLHFVKESKQDESGMPNNRFLAERTGGTYSTLKVQPAELEDSGVYFCASSQKLAGGLEQYFGPGTRLTVT.

A single count supports this clone. The chain combines TRBV6-5 with TRBJ1-1; weak D call: TRBD1 (6 bases). Per the germline V gene, CDR1 is MNHEY and CDR2 is SVGAGI. There are 13 residues in the CDR3. V gave up 8 bases and J gave up 3 bases, with 13 bases separating them. CDR3 sequence: CASSRGVDTEAFF. The CDR3 DNA sequence: TGTGCCAGCTCCAGGGGTGTAGACACTGAAGCTTTCTTT.

The chain joins TRBV5-4 to TRBJ1-2; unclear D gene. V dropped 1 base and J dropped 0 bases, with 7 bases sitting between them. The CDR3 extends over 14 amino acids. CDR1 and CDR2 from the germline V gene are SGHNT and YYREEE (reference sequence). CDR3 sequence: CASSLPGPNYGYTF. The CDR3 DNA follows: TGTGCCAGCAGCTTGCCCGGACCTAACTATGGCTACACCTTC.

This clone turned up a few times. This chain uses TRBV9 with TRBJ2-5; D gene ambiguous. Trimming stripped 0 bases from V and 4 bases from J, with 7 bases between. Germline V lookup: CDR1 SGDLS, CDR2 YYNGEE. This CDR3 is built from 13 residues. The CDR3 protein is CASSVGVRETQYF. The CDR3 bases are TGTGCCAGCAGCGTAGGGGTAAGAGAGACCCAGTACTTC.

The chain joins TRBV5-8 to TRBJ2-3; D remains unclear. The V and J ends lost 0 bases and 4 bases respectively, with 0 bases between them. Germline V gene sequence: CDR1 SGHTS, CDR2 YDEGEE. This CDR3 has 11 amino acids. The CDR3 nucleotides read TGTGCCAGCAGCTTGGCAGATACGCAGTATTTT. It codes for CASSLADTQYF.

The chain recombines TRBV28 with TRBJ1-5; D not certain. CDR1 is MDHEN and CDR2 is SYDVKM in the germline V gene. V was pared by 6 bases and J by 2 bases, with 8 bases between. This CDR3 spans 13 amino acids. The CDR3 DNA sequence: TGTGCCAGCAGCTCCGGGGGCAATCAGCCCCAGCATTTT. Its translation: CASSSGGNQPQHF.